Below are 29 T cell receptor beta chains sequenced from a single sample in a study of CD8 T cells in ankylosing spondylitis. TCRdb re-derived calls from the 5' RACE reads in MiXCR, one entry per CDR3 protein. Of hundreds of thousands of distinct CDR3 sequences in the sample, roughly a third are singletons; the top ten hold approximately 4%. The sequenced sample consisted of blood, either unsorted or a sorted T cell fraction (not recorded which). The receptors were gathered from a male donor with ankylosing spondylitis or in good health (not recorded which).

The chain links TRBV28 to TRBJ2-4; D remains ambiguous. Trimming removed 5 bases at V and 2 bases at J, with 7 bases between. This CDR3 comprises 13 residues. In germline, CDR1 is MDHEN, CDR2 SYDVKM. The CDR3 sequence: CASSTQTKNIQYF. The CDR3 region has the DNA TGTGCCAGCAGTACTCAGACCAAAAACATTCAGTACTTC.

This clonotype showed up just a few times. The CDR3 protein is CSARDKNSGGPNTGELFF. The DNA of the CDR3 is TGCAGTGCTAGAGATAAGAATAGCGGGGGCCCGAACACCGGGGAGCTGTTTTTT. The chain joins TRBV20-1 to TRBJ2-2; 9 bases are shared with TRBD2. With V trimmed by 0 bases and J by 0 bases, 8 bases remained unmatched. This CDR3 has 18 amino acids. CDR1 and CDR2 from the germline V gene are DFQATT and SNEGSKA (reference sequence).

This clonotype has just a few counts. This rearrangement joins TRBV12-3 or TRBV12-4 to TRBJ2-7; weak D call: TRBD1 (6 bases). V lost 5 bases, J lost 2 bases, and 13 bases lay in between. The CDR3 loop spans 14 amino acids. The CDR3 DNA follows: TGTGCCAGCAGTCGCCAGGGGAGACCCTACGAGCAGTACTTC. Protein sequence: CASSRQGRPYEQYF.

The chain has TRBV12-3 or TRBV12-4 and TRBJ2-2, with 9 bases that match TRBD1. The CDR3 consists of 15 residues. The junction had 8 bases not matched to a gene; V was cut back by 5 bases and J by 7 bases. CDR3 amino acids: CASSPGQGYNGELFF. The CDR3 DNA is TGTGCCAGCAGTCCGGGACAGGGTTATAACGGGGAGCTGTTTTTT.

This clonotype was picked up a small number of times. The chain carries TRBV5-1 and TRBJ1-4; D is perhaps TRBD1 (5 bases). V lost 2 bases to trimming and J lost 7 bases, with 15 bases between them. CDR1 is SGHRS, CDR2 YFSETQ, per germline. The CDR3 is made up of 15 amino acids. CDR3 nucleotides: TGCGCCAGCAGCTTATTACGAGGGGATGCTGAAAAACTGTTTTTT. This sequence encodes CASSLLRGDAEKLFF.

This clonotype appeared a few times. This chain uses TRBV12-3 or TRBV12-4 with TRBJ2-5; TRBD1 matches at 9 bases. The trim removed 6 bases at V and 4 bases at J, leaving 6 bases unmatched. This CDR3 region has 14 residues. The CDR3 here is CASSATGGRETQYF. The CDR3 DNA reads as TGTGCCAGCAGCGCGACAGGGGGGAGAGAGACCCAGTACTTC.

The sample holds a few counts of this clonotype. The V and J genes are TRBV12-3 or TRBV12-4 and TRBJ2-7; a weak D match, TRBD1 (6 bases). V was pared by 6 bases and J by 5 bases, with 11 bases between. CDR3 length equals 12 residues. In DNA form, the CDR3 reads TGTGCCAGCAGACAGGGTGGAGACGAGCAGTACTTC. It yields the protein CASRQGGDEQYF.

The table lists this clonotype with many counts. Written as DNA, the CDR3 is TGTGCCAGCAGTCCACCGGGGGACGGTTACGAGCAGTACTTC. The encoded protein is CASSPPGDGYEQYF. V is TRBV6-1 and J is TRBJ2-7, with a possible D match to TRBD2 (6 bases). CDR3 length equals 14 residues. V gave up 5 bases and J gave up 4 bases, with 15 bases separating them. CDR1 is MNHNS, CDR2 SASEGT, per germline.

This clonotype is a singleton in its sample. The chain links TRBV20-1 to TRBJ2-6, with TRBD2 matching 8 bases. The ends lost 5 bases at V and 2 bases at J; junction bases unmatched: 2. Germline V gives CDR1 DFQATT, CDR2 SNEGSKA (reference sequence). CDR3 length equals 14 residues. The CDR3 DNA follows: TGCAGTGCTGACGGGGGGGCTGGGGCCAACGTCCTGACTTTC. It is translated as CSADGGAGANVLTF.

The J gene is TRBJ1-4, the V gene TRBV12-3 or TRBV12-4; no definite D call. Trimming removed 3 bases at V and 6 bases at J, with 2 bases between. CDR3 length: 11 amino acids. The CDR3 spells CASSFHEKLFF. In DNA form, the CDR3 reads TGTGCCAGCAGTTTTCATGAAAAACTGTTTTTT.

This clonotype occurred a few times. The chain links TRBV6-5 to TRBJ1-2; D ambiguous. V dropped 4 bases and J dropped 8 bases, with 14 bases sitting between them. Germline-derived CDR1 and CDR2 are MNHEY and SVGAGI. This CDR3 is built from 13 residues. DNA of the CDR3: TGTGCCAGCAGTTTGAACAGCCTTAGCGGCTACACCTTC. Encoded protein: CASSLNSLSGYTF.

The chain is built from TRBV2 and TRBJ2-2, with D hard to call. The germline gives CDR1 SNHLY, CDR2 FYNNEI. Trimming left V 7 bases short and J 3 bases short, with 9 bases between. This CDR3 is built from 13 residues. CDR3 nucleotides: TGTGCCAGCAACGCGCAAGACACCGGGGAGCTGTTTTTT. This sequence encodes CASNAQDTGELFF.

The chain carries TRBV18 and TRBJ2-3; no firm D call. The CDR3 runs 13 residues. Trimming removed 5 bases from V and 6 bases from J, with 12 bases in between. Germline V CDR1 and CDR2: KGHSH, LQKENI. The CDR3 sequence is CASSTSQEDTQYF. The CDR3 DNA is TGTGCCAGCTCAACCAGCCAGGAGGATACGCAGTATTTT.

The chain carries TRBV12-3 or TRBV12-4 and TRBJ2-6; no definite D call. Trimming stripped 5 bases from V and 4 bases from J, with 24 bases between. The CDR3 is 19 residues long. The CDR3 nucleotides are TGTGCCAGCAGTCAGTCGGAGAGTACAAGGCCTCTGGGGGCCAACGTCCTGACTTTC. Protein sequence: CASSQSESTRPLGANVLTF.

The gene calls are TRBV9 and TRBJ2-5, with TRBD1 matching over 8 bases. V lost 3 bases, J lost 2 bases, and 3 bases stayed unmatched. Germline loops: CDR1 SGDLS, CDR2 YYNGEE. The CDR3 is 14 residues long. The CDR3 sequence: CASSADRGQETQYF. Here the CDR3 DNA reads TGTGCCAGCAGCGCAGACAGGGGACAAGAGACCCAGTACTTC.

The chain joins TRBV9 to TRBJ2-5; D is possibly TRBD1 or TRBD2 (5 bases each). Deletions cut 3 bases from V and 1 base from J, with 16 bases between. This CDR3 has 16 amino acids. Germline V gives CDR1 SGDLS, CDR2 YYNGEE. The CDR3 nucleotides read TGTGCCAGCAGCGAGGGACCTTCGGTGGGCCAAGAGACCCAGTACTTC. Its translation: CASSEGPSVGQETQYF.

J is TRBJ2-7 and V is TRBV9, with D perhaps TRBD1 (6 bases). This CDR3 is 16 amino acids long. The V gene lost 3 bases and the J gene lost 1 base, with 17 bases spanning the gap. CDR1 is SGDLS and CDR2 is YYNGEE in the germline V gene. As DNA, the CDR3 is TGTGCCAGCAGCGCATCACCAGGGGCGCAATCCTACGAGCAGTACTTC. It codes for CASSASPGAQSYEQYF.

The V call is TRBV6-1, the J call TRBJ1-5, with no clear D. Trimming shortened V by 8 bases and J by 7 bases, and 18 bases separated the two germline ends. Germline assignment: CDR1 MNHNS and CDR2 SASEGT. The CDR3 spans 14 residues. CDR3 nucleotides: TGTGCCAGCCGAAGGGTTTTTAGAGGACAGCCCCAGCATTTT. Protein: CASRRVFRGQPQHF.

This clonotype was detected only once. V usage is TRBV7-6 and J usage is TRBJ2-2, with D possibly being TRBD1 (5 bases). Germline CDR1 is SGHVS and CDR2 is FNYEAQ. Between the trimmed V and J ends, which lost 1 base and 4 bases, there was a span of 16 bases. The length of the CDR3 is 17 residues. The DNA of the CDR3 is TGTGCCAGCAGCTTAGTAATCGAAGTTAGGGGCACCGGGGAGCTGTTTTTT. Translating gives CASSLVIEVRGTGELFF. Based on the CDR3 plus reference TRBV7-6 and TRBJ2-2, the full variable domain is GAGVSQSPRYKVTKRGQDVALRCDPISGHVSLYWYRQALGQGPEFLTYFNYEAQQDKSGLPNDRFSAERPEGSISTLTIQRTEQRDSAMYRCASSLVIEVRGTGELFFGEGSRLTVL.

V is TRBV5-1 and J is TRBJ1-2; TRBD1 matches 10 bases. Germline lookup yields CDR1 SGHRS and CDR2 YFSETQ. The CDR3 runs to 14 residues. J lost 7 bases, V lost 5 bases, and 8 bases had no gene match. The CDR3 sequence is CASRLDRGSRGYTF. DNA for the CDR3: TGCGCCAGCAGACTGGACAGGGGGTCCCGTGGCTACACCTTC.

The chain is built from TRBV10-3 and TRBJ2-1; D gene ambiguous. V was shortened by 0 bases and J by 6 bases, with 9 bases between the two germline ends. The germline gives CDR1 ENHRY, CDR2 SYGVKD. There are 14 residues in the CDR3. In nucleotides, the CDR3 is TGTGCCATCAGTGAGTCCGCGACTGCCAATGAGCAGTTCTTC. Translating it yields CAISESATANEQFF.

This clonotype appeared a few times. This chain joins TRBV10-3 and TRBJ2-2; 7 nucleotides align to TRBD1. The J segment lost 6 bases and the V segment lost 4 bases, leaving 5 bases of the junction unmatched. CDR1 is ENHRY, CDR2 SYGVKD, per germline. The CDR3 runs 14 residues. CDR3 DNA: TGTGCCATCAGTGGCCAGACAGGGCCCGGGGAGCTGTTTTTT. Protein: CAISGQTGPGELFF.

This clonotype was detected once. The rearrangement joins TRBV5-1 to TRBJ2-7; 9 nucleotides align to TRBD2. CDR1 is SGHRS and CDR2 is YFSETQ in the germline V gene. The trim removed 4 bases at V and 3 bases at J, leaving 2 bases unmatched. The length of the CDR3 is 13 residues. Here the CDR3 DNA reads TGCGCCAGCAGCGTGACTAGCGGCTACGAGCAGTACTTC. Translated, it gives CASSVTSGYEQYF.

The rearrangement uses TRBV11-2 and TRBJ2-1, with a weak D call TRBD1 (6 bases). The CDR3 runs 18 residues. Per germline, CDR1 SGHAT and CDR2 FQNNGV. V was cut by 5 bases and J by 0 bases, with 20 bases left in between. The CDR3 sequence is CASSRPKTGVSSYNEQFF. CDR3 nucleotide sequence: TGTGCCAGCAGCCGCCCCAAGACAGGTGTAAGCTCCTACAATGAGCAGTTCTTC.

The J gene is TRBJ2-7, the V gene TRBV4-1; perhaps TRBD2 as D (6 bases). Germline V gives CDR1 MGHRA, CDR2 YSYEKL. With 2 bases removed from V and 6 bases from J, the gap between germline ends came to 17 bases. The CDR3 extends over 15 amino acids. The CDR3 nucleotides read TGCGCCAGCAGCCAAATGGGAGGTTCCCCTTCCGAGCAGTACTTC. This codes for CASSQMGGSPSEQYF.

In its sample, this clonotype was seen a few times. V usage is TRBV20-1 and J usage is TRBJ2-5; D call uncertain. The CDR3 has 15 residues. Trimming stripped 1 base from V and 5 bases from J, with 17 bases between. CDR1 is DFQATT, CDR2 SNEGSKA, per germline (reference sequence). The CDR3 DNA follows: TGCAGTGCTAGAGTGTGGAACGACGGTAGTGAGACCCAGTACTTC. The encoded protein is CSARVWNDGSETQYF.

The chain joins TRBV18 to TRBJ2-5; perhaps TRBD1 as D (6 bases). Between the trimmed V and J ends, which lost 2 bases and 5 bases, there was a span of 12 bases. This CDR3 is built from 14 residues. CDR1 KGHSH and CDR2 LQKENI come from the germline V gene. The DNA for the CDR3 is TGTGCCAGCTCACCAGGGGACAATTTGGAGACCCAGTACTTC. It is translated as CASSPGDNLETQYF.

The chain carries TRBV5-1 and TRBJ1-1; weak D call: TRBD1 (5 bases). V was trimmed by 0 bases and J by 1 base, leaving 10 bases between them. The length of the CDR3 is 15 residues. Per germline, CDR1 SGHRS and CDR2 YFSETQ. CDR3 sequence: CASSLVLGTNTEAFF. The DNA for the CDR3 is TGCGCCAGCAGCTTGGTGCTGGGGACGAACACTGAAGCTTTCTTT.

This clonotype showed up just a few times. The gene calls are TRBV9 and TRBJ2-7, with D possibly being TRBD1 (5 bases). V was clipped by 0 bases and J by 3 bases, with 7 bases between them. Per the germline V gene, CDR1 is SGDLS and CDR2 is YYNGEE. This CDR3 has 13 amino acids. The CDR3 here is CASSVGQNYEQYF. The DNA of the CDR3 is TGTGCCAGCAGCGTAGGACAGAACTACGAGCAGTACTTC.